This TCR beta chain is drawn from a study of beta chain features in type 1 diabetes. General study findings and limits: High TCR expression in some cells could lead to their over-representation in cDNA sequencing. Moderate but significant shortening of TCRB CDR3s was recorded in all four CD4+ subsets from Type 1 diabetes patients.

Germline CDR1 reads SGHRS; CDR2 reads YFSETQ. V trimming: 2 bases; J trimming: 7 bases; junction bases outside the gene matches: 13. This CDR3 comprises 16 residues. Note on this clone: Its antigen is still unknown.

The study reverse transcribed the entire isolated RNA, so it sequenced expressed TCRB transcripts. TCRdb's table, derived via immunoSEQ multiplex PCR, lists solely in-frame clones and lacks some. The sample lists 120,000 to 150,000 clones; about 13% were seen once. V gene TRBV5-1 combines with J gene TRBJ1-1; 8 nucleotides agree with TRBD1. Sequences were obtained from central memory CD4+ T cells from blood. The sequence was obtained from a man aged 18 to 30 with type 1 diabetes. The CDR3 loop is CASSFYGTGEQGEAFF. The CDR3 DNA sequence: TGCGCCAGCAGCTTCTACGGGACAGGTGAACAGGGTGAAGCTTTCTTT.